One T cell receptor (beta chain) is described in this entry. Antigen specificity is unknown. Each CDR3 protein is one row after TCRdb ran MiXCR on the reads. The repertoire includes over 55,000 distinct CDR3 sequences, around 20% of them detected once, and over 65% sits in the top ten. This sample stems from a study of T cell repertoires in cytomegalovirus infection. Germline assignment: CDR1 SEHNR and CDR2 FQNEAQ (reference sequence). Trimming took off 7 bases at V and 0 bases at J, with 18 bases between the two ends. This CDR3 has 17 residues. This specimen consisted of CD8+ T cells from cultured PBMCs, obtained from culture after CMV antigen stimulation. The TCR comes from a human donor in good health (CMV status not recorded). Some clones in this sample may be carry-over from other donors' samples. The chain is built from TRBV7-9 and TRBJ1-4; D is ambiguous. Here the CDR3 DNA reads TGTGCCAGCAACCCCGGACCCGCGGACGCAACTAATGAAAAACTGTTTTTT. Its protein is CASNPGPADATNEKLFF.